This record concerns one T cell receptor beta chain sequence. This record comes from a study of blood T cell repertoires in COVID-19. Germline CDR1 MNHEY, CDR2 SVGAGI. The CDR3 spans 14 residues. V shed 7 bases and J shed 8 bases, with 17 bases lying between them. Libraries were prepared by immunoSEQ multiplex PCR; TCRdb keeps only in-frame clonotypes and omits some of them. The sample has 400,000 to 500,000 clones, roughly 84% seen once. The gene calls are TRBV6-5 and TRBJ1-4, with D perhaps TRBD1 (6 bases). Sequenced: PBMCs or T cells enriched from blood (not recorded which). This receptor was taken from a woman aged 18-29 years who had been exposed to COVID-19. CDR3 sequence (DNA): TGTGCCAGCATCCCCCGGGGGGCAGGGGAAAAACTGTTTTTT. Its translation is CASIPRGAGEKLFF.